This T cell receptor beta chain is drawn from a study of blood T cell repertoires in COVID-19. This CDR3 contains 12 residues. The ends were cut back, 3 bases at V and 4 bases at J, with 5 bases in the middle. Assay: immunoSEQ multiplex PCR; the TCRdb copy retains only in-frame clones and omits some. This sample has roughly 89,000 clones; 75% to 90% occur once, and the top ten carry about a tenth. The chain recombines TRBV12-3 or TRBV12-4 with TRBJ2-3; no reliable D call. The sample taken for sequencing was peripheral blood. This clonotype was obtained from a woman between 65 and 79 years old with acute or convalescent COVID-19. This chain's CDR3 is CASSFESDTQYF. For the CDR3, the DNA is TGTGCCAGCAGTTTCGAGTCAGATACGCAGTATTTT.